The 16 T cell receptor beta chains below were found in one sample sequenced in a study of blood T cells in healthy people across ages. Using a J-beta primer mix together with a sample-barcoded 5' primer, a second PCR was run for about 6 to 11 cycles. TCRdb called the 5' RACE reads again in MiXCR, with one record for every CDR3 protein. The table includes 720,000 or so distinct CDR3 sequences, 40% to 45% detected once. The sample consisted of blood. All receptors come from a man aged 80 or over in good health.

V is TRBV5-6 and J is TRBJ2-1; 8 bases map to TRBD2. The J call is in doubt because the DNA end fits TRBJ2-7 better. From germline, CDR1 is SGHDT and CDR2 YYEEEE. The CDR3 has 19 amino acids. CDR3 DNA: TGTGCCAGCAGCCCGGGGTCGCGCGGGGGGACGGGGTCCTACAATGAGCAGTACTTC. Residues: CASSPGSRGGTGSYNEQYF.

V is TRBV10-3 and J is TRBJ1-2; 9 bases match TRBD1. The CDR3 has 14 amino acids. The germline V gene has CDR1 ENHRY and CDR2 SYGVKD. V lost 6 bases to trimming and J lost 4 bases; unmatched junction nucleotides: 6. Here the CDR3 DNA reads TGTGCCATCAGCAACAGGGGGCCCCTCTATGGCTACACCTTC. Protein product: CAISNRGPLYGYTF.

This sequence joins TRBV20-1 and TRBJ2-7; TRBD1 might be the D (6 bases). Germline CDR1 and CDR2: DFQATT and SNEGSKA (reference sequence). The CDR3 contains 13 residues. With 8 bases removed from V and 4 bases from J, the gap between germline ends came to 18 bases. The chain's CDR3 is CSPSQGSAYEQYF. CDR3 nucleotide sequence: TGCAGTCCATCCCAGGGGAGTGCGTACGAGCAGTACTTC.

This chain links TRBV4-3 with TRBJ2-1; 7 bases map to TRBD2. CDR1 LGHNA and CDR2 YSLEER come from the germline V gene. V was pared by 0 bases and J by 1 base, with 3 bases of the junction left unmatched. This CDR3 region has 16 residues. The CDR3 DNA reads as TGCGCCAGCAGCCAAGATAGTAGCGGGTCCTACAATGAGCAGTTCTTC. This encodes CASSQDSSGSYNEQFF.

The chain links TRBV4-1 to TRBJ2-3; TRBD2 agrees at 7 bases. Germline V gene data show CDR1 as MGHRA and CDR2 as YSYEKL. The CDR3 spans 16 residues. V lost 0 bases, J lost 4 bases, and 7 bases stayed unmatched. The CDR3 loop is CASSQDNRLASDTQYF. The CDR3 DNA is TGCGCCAGCAGCCAAGACAACAGACTAGCCTCAGATACGCAGTATTTT.

On this clonotype itself: One junction end does not reproduce the germline sequence, and a read error may be involved. The chain uses TRBV29-1 and TRBJ2-3; either TRBD1 or TRBD2 may fit D (5 bases each). The CDR3 is made up of 14 amino acids. The V gene's germline CDR1 is SQVTM and CDR2 ANQGSEA. CDR3 protein: CSVDGAQSTDAQYF. CDR3 nucleotide sequence: TGTAGCGTTGATGGGGCGCAATCCACAGATGCGCAGTATTTT.

The V call is TRBV5-4, the J call TRBJ2-2; 12 nucleotides match TRBD2. The junction had 10 bases not matched to a gene; V was cut back by 4 bases and J by 6 bases. The CDR3 is 17 residues long. Germline V CDR1 and CDR2: SGHNT, YYREEE (reference sequence). The CDR3 nucleotides read TGTGCCAGCAGCCTACTACTAGCGGGGGGCCTCGCCGGGGAGCTGTTTTTT. Translated, it gives CASSLLLAGGLAGELFF.

The chain has TRBV6-2 or TRBV6-3 and TRBJ2-5, with D tentatively TRBD2 (6 bases). The CDR3 sequence is 12 residues long. Per germline, CDR1 MNHEY and CDR2 SVGEGT. Trimming removed 5 bases from V and 9 bases from J, with 13 bases in between. CDR3 residues: CASSNVPGAQYF. Here the CDR3 DNA reads TGTGCCAGCAGTAACGTTCCGGGGGCCCAGTACTTC.

The chain is built from TRBV10-3 and TRBJ2-1; D possibly corresponds to TRBD1 (6 bases). The germline V gene has CDR1 ENHRY and CDR2 SYGVKD. CDR3 length: 15 residues. The germline V and J ends were trimmed by 3 bases and 8 bases, with 17 bases remaining between them. In DNA form, the CDR3 reads TGTGCCATCAGTGAATACAGGGTGCGAGGGGATGAGCAGTTCTTC. Its translation is CAISEYRVRGDEQFF.

The gene calls are TRBV25-1 and TRBJ1-1, with TRBD1 matching over 7 bases. This CDR3 has 12 residues. Unmatched junction bases numbered 5, after V lost 4 bases and J lost 9 bases. The germline V gene has CDR1 MGHDK and CDR2 SYGVNS. The CDR3 coding sequence is TGTGCCAGCAGTGGGGGGACAGCTAAAGCTTTCTTT. Residues: CASSGGTAKAFF. The full variable domain, rest sourced from reference TRBV25-1 and TRBJ1-1, is EADIYQTPRYLVIGTGKKITLECSQTMGHDKMYWYQQDPGMELHLIHYSYGVNSTEKGDLSSESTVSRIRTEHFPLTLESARPSHTSQYLCASSGGTAKAFFGQGTRLTVV.

The chain employs TRBV10-3 and TRBJ2-5, with TRBD2 matching over 9 bases. CDR1 ENHRY and CDR2 SYGVKD come from the germline V gene. The ends lost 0 bases at V and 5 bases at J; junction bases unmatched: 7. The CDR3 runs 16 residues. CDR3 in amino acids: CAISESTAGGLETQYF. The CDR3 region has the DNA TGTGCCATCAGTGAGTCTACCGCGGGGGGGCTGGAGACCCAGTACTTC.

The rearrangement joins TRBV19 to TRBJ2-3; a possible D gene is TRBD1 (5 bases). The CDR3 totals 16 residues. CDR1 and CDR2 from the germline V gene are LNHDA and SQIVND (reference sequence). The V gene lost 1 base and the J gene lost 10 bases, with 21 bases spanning the gap. Written as DNA, the CDR3 is TGTGCCAGTAGTATAGGCCCTGGTCGGCCCGACAGTCCGCAGTATTTT. Amino acid sequence: CASSIGPGRPDSPQYF.

The J gene is TRBJ1-4, the V gene TRBV4-3; no definite D call. The CDR3 is 13 amino acids. The germline V gene has CDR1 LGHNA and CDR2 YSLEER. V was pared by 4 bases and J by 7 bases, with 10 bases between. The CDR3 region is CASSLTGGEKLFF. The CDR3 DNA follows: TGCGCCAGCAGCCTTACCGGAGGTGAAAAACTGTTTTTT.

This clonotype was detected many times. This rearrangement joins TRBV28 to TRBJ1-4; perhaps TRBD1 as D (6 bases). In germline, CDR1 is MDHEN, CDR2 SYDVKM. This CDR3 has 12 residues. Trimming shortened V by 3 bases and J by 7 bases, and 6 bases separated the two germline ends. CDR3 sequence reads: CASSFRGEKLFF. The CDR3 region has the DNA TGTGCCAGCAGTTTCAGGGGTGAAAAACTGTTTTTT.

V usage is TRBV7-3 and J usage is TRBJ2-6, with D possibly being TRBD1 or TRBD2 (5 bases each). The CDR3 runs to 14 residues. Trimming shortened V by 1 base and J by 15 bases, and 16 bases separated the two germline ends. The V gene's germline CDR1 is SGHTA and CDR2 FQGTGA. The CDR3 loop reads CASSLNGAGTDLTF. The CDR3 DNA reads as TGTGCCAGCAGCTTAAACGGTGCAGGGACCGACCTGACTTTC.

This clonotype has a handful of counts. This sequence joins TRBV7-2 and TRBJ2-5, with D perhaps matching TRBD1 (5 bases). V shed 1 base and J shed 1 base, with 10 bases lying between them. In germline, CDR1 is SGHTA, CDR2 FQGNSA. CDR3 size: 15 residues. The CDR3: CASSLDRQIQETQYF. In DNA form, the CDR3 reads TGTGCCAGCAGCTTAGACAGGCAAATCCAAGAGACCCAGTACTTC. Variable domain in full (rest from reference TRBV7-2 and TRBJ2-5): GAGVSQSPSNKVTEKGKDVELRCDPISGHTALYWYRQSLGQGLEFLIYFQGNSAPDKSGLPSDRFSAERTGGSVSTLTIQRTQQEDSAVYLCASSLDRQIQETQYFGPGTRLLVL.